This T cell receptor beta chain was identified during a study of beta chain features in type 1 diabetes. Study-wide context: No patient-donor differences in age, gender, total cells or subset yield.

The study reverse transcribed the entire isolated RNA, so it sequenced expressed TCRB transcripts. Assay used: immunoSEQ multiplex PCR; TCRdb lists only in-frame clones, some missing. The table lists about 240,000 clones, around 13% of them singletons. All sorted populations exceeded 95% purity. This clone has only a few counts. What it binds is not known. The V gene lost 5 bases and the J gene lost 1 base, with 11 bases spanning the gap. The CDR3 has 14 residues. CDR1 and CDR2 (germline): SEHNR, FQNEAQ (reference sequence). Study conclusions and caveats: A closer apparent resemblance between naive, central memory and Treg TCRB repertoires was seen in patients than in healthy donors. Shorter TCRB CDR3s, moderately but significantly so, were found in Type 1 diabetes patients in all four CD4+ subsets.

The sequenced sample was naive CD4+ T cells from blood. This receptor was taken from a man aged 30 to 45 with type 1 diabetes. This sequence joins TRBV7-9 and TRBJ1-1; tentative D call: TRBD1 (5 bases). The CDR3 sequence is CASSRTPKNTEAFF. CDR3 bases: TGTGCCAGCAGCCGGACACCTAAGAACACTGAAGCTTTCTTT. Full variable domain (outside the CDR3, taken from reference TRBV7-9 and TRBJ1-1): DTGVSQNPRHKITKRGQNVTFRCDPISEHNRLYWYRQTLGQGPEFLTYFQNEAQLEKSRLLSDRFSAERPKGSFSTLEIQRTEQGDSAMYLCASSRTPKNTEAFFGQGTRLTVV.